The 5 T cell receptor beta chains below all came from one sample that was sequenced in a study of CD8 T cells in Susac syndrome. RNA was extracted with the RNeasy kit, and a quantity of 0.5 to 1 ug was reverse transcribed using random hexamers. TCRdb reprocessed the immunoSEQ multiplex PCR reads via MiXCR and lists one record per CDR3 protein. Of 400,000 or so distinct CDR3 sequences listed, around 83% were seen once; the top ten hold approximately 0.11%. The sequencing input was CD8+ T cells from PBMCs. These receptors all come from a human donor with multiple sclerosis.

The rearrangement joins TRBV7-9 to TRBJ1-1; 7 bases align to TRBD1. There are 17 residues in the CDR3. Germline V gene sequence: CDR1 SEHNR, CDR2 FQNEAQ (reference sequence). Germline trimming cut 3 bases from V and 6 bases from J; bases unmatched to any gene: 16. The CDR3 DNA is TGTGCCAGCAGCTTGAGTCCCCCGACAGGGTTGAATCCTGAAGCTTTCTTT. Translating gives CASSLSPPTGLNPEAFF. The full variable domain, with the rest looked up from reference TRBV7-9 and TRBJ1-1, is DTGVSQNPRHKITKRGQNVTFRCDPISEHNRLYWYRQTLGQGPEFLTYFQNEAQLEKSRLLSDRFSAERPKGSFSTLEIQRTEQGDSAMYLCASSLSPPTGLNPEAFFGQGTRLTVV.

The chain combines TRBV20-1 with TRBJ2-1; 8 bases are a match to TRBD2. The CDR3 spans 18 residues. Germline V gives CDR1 DFQATT, CDR2 SNEGSKA (reference sequence). The V gene end was trimmed by 3 bases and the J gene end by 1 base; junction bases not matched to a gene: 14. CDR3 loop: CSARGELAAERSYNEQFF. The CDR3 DNA is TGCAGTGCTAGGGGGGAACTAGCGGCCGAGAGATCCTACAATGAGCAGTTCTTC.

On this clonotype: Compared with germline, one end of the junction differs, possibly owing to a read error. The chain's CDR3 is CASSQDRGSSYEQYF. CDR3 coding DNA: TGTGCCAGCAGCCAAGACAGGGGATCCTCATACGAGCAGTACTTC. The chain combines TRBV4-1 with TRBJ2-7, with TRBD1 matching over 8 bases. This CDR3 region has 15 residues. In germline, CDR1 is MGHRA, CDR2 YSYEKL.

This chain connects TRBV19 to TRBJ2-7; a possible D gene is TRBD1 (5 bases). Germline V CDR1 and CDR2: LNHDA, SQIVND (reference sequence). V lost 4 bases and J lost 2, with 9 bases in between. CDR3 length: 13 amino acids. The CDR3, as DNA: TGTGCCAGTAGTAAGGACACAACCTACGAGCAGTACTTC. It encodes CASSKDTTYEQYF.

The chain carries TRBV6-1 and TRBJ2-3; no firm D call. The CDR3 covers 11 residues. The germline V and J ends were trimmed by 7 bases and 4 bases, with 6 bases remaining between them. The germline V gene has CDR1 MNHNS and CDR2 SASEGT. The CDR3 sequence is CASNPPDTQYF. In DNA form, the CDR3 reads TGTGCCAGCAACCCCCCAGATACGCAGTATTTT.